This TCR beta chain was recovered during a study of beta chain features in type 1 diabetes. Of note for this clone: Its antigen is unknown.

General observations from the study: VDJ junctions from type 1 diabetes patients carried fewer insertions and larger deletions.

The V segment lost 1 base and the J segment 1 base; nucleotides outside the gene matches: 3. Germline V gene lookup returns CDR1 SGHTA and CDR2 FQGNSA. CDR3 size: 16 residues. Sequenced material consisted of expressed TCRB transcripts (all of the isolated RNA was reverse transcribed). Naive, central memory and regulatory T cell samples produced a mean of roughly 3.9 million reads. Here immunoSEQ multiplex PCR was the method, and the copy in TCRdb shows in-frame clones only, minus some. The sample records some 360,000 clones, around 19% being singletons. The sequenced sample consisted of naive CD4+ T cells from blood. V is TRBV7-2 and J is TRBJ2-2, with 7 bases fitting TRBD2. The clonotype was recovered from a woman aged 18-30 years in good health. CDR3 nucleotide sequence: TGTGCCAGCAGCTTAGTCCCGGGGGGGAACACCGGGGAGCTGTTTTTT. Its protein is CASSLVPGGNTGELFF.